The 2 T cell receptor beta chains reported below all come from one sample, sequenced in a study of blood T cells in healthy people across ages. It was with a sample-barcoded 5' primer and a J-beta primer mix that a second PCR of about 6 to 12 cycles was run. TCRdb re-called the 5' RACE reads with MiXCR, one entry per CDR3 protein. The repertoire holds about 840,000 distinct CDR3 sequences, with approximately 32% as singletons. The sample was also reused in another study, on T cells of mothers and their children.

Specimen: blood. The receptors shown here come from a woman aged 40 to 50 in good health.

CDR3 bases: TGTGCCAGCAGTCCCGGACAGGCCCGGCCCCAGCATTTT. This translates into CASSPGQARPQHF. This chain links TRBV28 with TRBJ1-5, with 7 nucleotides matching TRBD1. V lost 5 bases to trimming and J lost 9 bases; unmatched junction nucleotides: 7. Germline V gives CDR1 MDHEN, CDR2 SYDVKM. The CDR3 totals 13 residues.

The chain recombines TRBV18 with TRBJ1-5; no firm D call. The CDR3 loop spans 16 amino acids. Germline CDR1 is KGHSH and CDR2 is LQKENI. Trimming cost V 1 base and J 2 bases, with 12 bases left between them. As DNA, the CDR3 is TGTGCCAGCTCACCACAGGAATCGGCGGGCAATCAGCCCCAGCATTTT. It is translated as CASSPQESAGNQPQHF.